Below, 18 T cell receptor beta chains from the same sample are listed, as sequenced in a study of cytomegalovirus exposure and HLA in healthy donors. PCR employed 60 Vbeta and 13 Jbeta primers. Profiled with immunoSEQ multiplex PCR; TCRdb holds only in-frame clones, not every one. The sample lists about 160,000 clones; roughly 80% were seen once. Specimen: PBMCs. The receptor source for this set is a boy aged 2 to 9 in good health and CMV-seronegative.

J is TRBJ1-1 and V is TRBV7-9; D remains unclear. This CDR3 is built from 14 residues. The V gene lost 3 bases and the J gene lost 3 bases, with 11 bases spanning the gap. Germline V gene sequence: CDR1 SEHNR, CDR2 FQNEAQ (reference sequence). The CDR3 reads CASSLGSRYTEAFF. The CDR3 DNA is TGTGCCAGCAGCTTGGGCAGCCGCTACACTGAAGCTTTCTTT.

The J gene is TRBJ1-1, the V gene TRBV19, with 7 bases lining up with TRBD1. The CDR3 runs to 12 residues. Trimming cost V 5 bases and J 10 bases; bases outside gene matches: 7. Germline CDR1 and CDR2: LNHDA and SQIVND (reference sequence). CDR3 coding DNA: TGTGCCAGTAGTCTCCGACAGGGAATAGCTTTCTTT. It translates to CASSLRQGIAFF.

Only a few counts were recorded for this clone. The chain links TRBV19 to TRBJ2-1; 8 bases align to TRBD1. The CDR3 length is 16 residues. With V trimmed by 5 bases and J by 5 bases, 11 bases remained unmatched. Germline assignment: CDR1 LNHDA and CDR2 SQIVND (reference sequence). The CDR3 is CASSVSTGTGNNEQFF. CDR3 sequence (DNA): TGTGCCAGTAGTGTTTCTACCGGGACAGGCAACAATGAGCAGTTCTTC.

This chain connects TRBV4-1 to TRBJ2-5; unclear D gene. V was shortened by 3 bases and J by 5 bases, with 7 bases between the two germline ends. Germline loops: CDR1 MGHRA, CDR2 YSYEKL. The CDR3 covers 12 residues. The CDR3 protein is CASSHVLETQYF. The DNA for the CDR3 is TGCGCCAGCAGCCACGTTCTGGAGACCCAGTACTTC.

This clone has only a few counts. This chain joins TRBV6-1 and TRBJ1-2, with a weak D call TRBD1 (5 bases). There are 14 residues in the CDR3. Germline V CDR1 and CDR2: MNHNS, SASEGT. Trimming shortened V by 2 bases and J by 2 bases, and 9 bases separated the two germline ends. CDR3 DNA sequence: TGTGCCAGCAGTGAATCGTCAGGGAACTATGGCTACACCTTC. The encoded protein is CASSESSGNYGYTF.

This clone was detected only a few times. This chain links TRBV28 with TRBJ2-7, with TRBD1 as a possible D gene (6 bases). V was clipped by 4 bases and J by 2 bases, with 12 bases between them. CDR1 and CDR2 (germline): MDHEN, SYDVKM. The CDR3 runs 14 residues. The CDR3 region has the DNA TGTGCCAGCAGTTCCCGGGACAAACCCTACGAGCAGTACTTC. Its translation is CASSSRDKPYEQYF.

This clone was recorded only once. J is TRBJ2-7 and V is TRBV7-2, with a possible D match to TRBD2 (6 bases). The CDR3 is 14 amino acids. Germline loops: CDR1 SGHTA, CDR2 FQGNSA. V dropped 5 bases and J dropped 1 base, with 12 bases sitting between them. CDR3 amino acids: CASSPGTYSYEQYF. The CDR3 nucleotides are TGTGCCAGCAGCCCCGGGACTTATTCCTACGAGCAGTACTTC.

In its sample, this clone was seen once. The V gene is TRBV25-1, the J gene TRBJ2-7; D may be TRBD2 (5 bases). The CDR3 has 11 residues. Germline values: CDR1 MGHDK, CDR2 SYGVNS. The V end lost 8 bases, the J end lost 6 bases, and 11 bases lay between the germline ends. In DNA form, the CDR3 reads TGTGCCAGCGGGAGAAAGGGCGAGCAGTACTTC. This gives the protein CASGRKGEQYF.

The chain has TRBV7-8 and TRBJ2-6; 7 bases are shared with TRBD2. The V gene's germline CDR1 is SGHVS and CDR2 FQNEAQ. The ends lost 5 bases at V and 4 bases at J; junction bases unmatched: 14. This CDR3 is built from 18 residues. CDR3 sequence: CASSPPGRLVWGANVLTF. For the CDR3, the DNA is TGTGCCAGCAGCCCACCCGGGAGGTTGGTTTGGGGGGCCAACGTCCTGACTTTC.

This clone was seen a few times. The genes are TRBV5-1 and TRBJ2-1; the D gene is possibly TRBD2 (6 bases). This CDR3 has 13 residues. Germline CDR1 is SGHRS and CDR2 is YFSETQ. With 4 bases removed from V and 16 bases from J, the gap between germline ends came to 21 bases. CDR3: CASSQRYGAGKFF. The CDR3 region has the DNA TGCGCCAGCAGCCAAAGGTATGGAGCGGGTAAATTCTTC.

This sequence joins TRBV6-6 and TRBJ2-1, with 8 bases lining up with TRBD1. Germline V gives CDR1 MNHNY, CDR2 SVGAGI (reference sequence). V gave up 0 bases and J gave up 8 bases; unmatched junction bases: 6. The CDR3 is 15 residues long. DNA of the CDR3: TGTGCCAGCAGTTACTCACAGGGGGTGGGGGATGAGCAGTTCTTC. This encodes CASSYSQGVGDEQFF.

This chain connects TRBV2 to TRBJ1-5; no reliable D call. The CDR3 contains 14 residues. V gave up 5 bases and J gave up 0 bases, with 8 bases separating them. Germline loops: CDR1 SNHLY, CDR2 FYNNEI. CDR3 residues: CASSPDYSNQPQHF. The CDR3 coding sequence is TGTGCCAGCAGTCCAGATTATAGCAATCAGCCCCAGCATTTT.

This sequence joins TRBV2 and TRBJ1-1; 8 bases are shared with TRBD1. Trimming cost V 7 bases and J 4 bases; bases outside gene matches: 5. The germline gives CDR1 SNHLY, CDR2 FYNNEI. There are 13 residues in the CDR3. The CDR3 region has the DNA TGTGCCAGCATAATTGACAGGGGCACTGAAGCTTTCTTT. Protein product: CASIIDRGTEAFF.

On this clone: Other DNA sequences from this sample encode an identical CDR3 as well. CDR3 in amino acids: CASSDSGLAGDTQYF. The CDR3 region has the DNA TGTGCCAGCAGTGACTCGGGACTAGCCGGAGATACGCAGTATTTT. This rearrangement joins TRBV6-4 to TRBJ2-3; 9 bases line up with TRBD2. The CDR3 is 15 amino acids. The junction had 3 bases not matched to a gene; V was cut back by 0 bases and J by 5 bases. Germline assignment: CDR1 MRHNA and CDR2 SNTAGT.

This clone was seen more than once but under ten times. The rearrangement joins TRBV5-1 to TRBJ2-2; tentative D call: TRBD1 (5 bases). The length of the CDR3 is 13 residues. Germline V gene sequence: CDR1 SGHRS, CDR2 YFSETQ. The germline V and J ends were trimmed by 3 bases and 6 bases, with 9 bases remaining between them. CDR3 DNA sequence: TGCGCCAGCAGCTCTCAGGGCCCCGGGGAGCTGTTTTTT. Translation gives CASSSQGPGELFF.

The chain has TRBV5-1 and TRBJ1-1; the match to TRBD1 covers 7 bases. V dropped 3 bases and J dropped 0; count of bases not matched to a gene: 11. Germline V CDR1 and CDR2: SGHRS, YFSETQ. The CDR3 contains 17 residues. As DNA, the CDR3 is TGCGCCAGCAGCTCCCCGAAGACAGGGTTTATGAACACTGAAGCTTTCTTT. As protein: CASSSPKTGFMNTEAFF.

This sequence joins TRBV2 and TRBJ1-5; D call uncertain. Germline assignment: CDR1 SNHLY and CDR2 FYNNEI. Trimming took 4 bases from V and 2 from J, leaving 12 bases between them. The CDR3 consists of 15 residues. The CDR3 bases are TGTGCCAGCAGTGTGACTCCGCCGGGCAATCAGCCCCAGCATTTT. It yields the protein CASSVTPPGNQPQHF. Full variable domain (missing parts from reference TRBV2 and TRBJ1-5): EPEVTQTPSHQVTQMGQEVILRCVPISNHLYFYWYRQILGQKVEFLVSFYNNEISEKSEIFDDQFSVERPDGSNFTLKIRSTKLEDSAMYFCASSVTPPGNQPQHFGDGTRLSIL.

This sequence joins TRBV5-1 and TRBJ1-1; TRBD1 agrees at 8 bases. The ends lost 3 bases at V and 4 bases at J; junction bases unmatched: 2. This CDR3 is built from 13 residues. Germline assignment: CDR1 SGHRS and CDR2 YFSETQ. CDR3 residues: CASSSGQGTEAFF. DNA of the CDR3: TGCGCCAGCAGCTCTGGACAGGGCACTGAAGCTTTCTTT.